The 32 T cell receptor beta chains below were found in one sample sequenced in a study of cytomegalovirus exposure and HLA in healthy donors. TCRdb's table, derived via immunoSEQ multiplex PCR, lists solely in-frame clones and lacks some. The table includes 130,000 or so clones, roughly 87% detected once. The sample taken for sequencing was PBMCs. These receptors were obtained from a woman in her late teens or twenties in good health and CMV-seropositive.

This chain connects TRBV2 to TRBJ2-3; weak D call: TRBD1 (5 bases). Germline CDR1 SNHLY, CDR2 FYNNEI. V lost 1 base and J 0 bases, leaving 11 bases between the germline ends. This CDR3 contains 16 residues. The CDR3 protein is CASSEVGWGSTDTQYF. CDR3 in DNA: TGTGCCAGCAGTGAAGTGGGCTGGGGCAGCACAGATACGCAGTATTTT.

CDR3 in DNA: TGTGCCAGCAGCGTAGTTCGGCCGGGGACAGCCTACGAGCAGTACTTC. Its protein is CASSVVRPGTAYEQYF. The chain combines TRBV9 with TRBJ2-7, with 7 bases that match TRBD1. The CDR3 loop spans 16 amino acids. Germline V lookup: CDR1 SGDLS, CDR2 YYNGEE. J lost 2 bases, V lost 0 bases, and 8 bases had no gene match.

The chain uses TRBV6-5 and TRBJ1-1, with 9 bases identical to TRBD1. The CDR3 covers 14 residues. V was clipped by 7 bases and J by 5 bases; unmatched bases: 8. CDR1 MNHEY and CDR2 SVGAGI come from the germline V gene. CDR3 protein: CASTLTGGYTEAFF. The CDR3 coding sequence is TGTGCCAGCACCCTAACAGGGGGCTATACTGAAGCTTTCTTT.

This clone was observed a few times. The genes are TRBV2 and TRBJ1-6; the D is unclear. This CDR3 has 13 residues. The germline V gene encodes CDR1 SNHLY and CDR2 FYNNEI. V lost 2 bases, J lost 9 bases, and 8 bases lay in between. CDR3 DNA sequence: TGTGCCAGCAGTGAATCCGGGGTTTCACCCCTCCACTTT. Residues: CASSESGVSPLHF.

The V call is TRBV9, the J call TRBJ1-2; TRBD1 is a possible D gene (6 bases). Germline V CDR1 and CDR2: SGDLS, YYNGEE. The CDR3 length is 13 residues. The germline V and J ends were trimmed by 2 bases and 2 bases, with 7 bases remaining between them. CDR3 residues: CASSVQGNYGYTF. The CDR3 bases are TGTGCCAGCAGCGTTCAGGGGAACTATGGCTACACCTTC.

This clone was observed a handful of times. The V gene is TRBV28, the J gene TRBJ2-7; 9 bases are a match to TRBD2. This CDR3 comprises 15 residues. After removal of 3 bases from V and 5 bases from J, the junction contained 8 bases not matched to a gene. The germline gives CDR1 MDHEN, CDR2 SYDVKM. As DNA, the CDR3 is TGTGCCAGCAGTTTGGGAAGCGGGGGGACCCACGAGCAGTACTTC. It specifies CASSLGSGGTHEQYF.

This chain connects TRBV5-4 to TRBJ2-7; D may be TRBD2 (7 bases). This CDR3 contains 15 residues. V dropped 2 bases and J dropped 7 bases, with 19 bases sitting between them. CDR1 SGHNT and CDR2 YYREEE come from the germline V gene (reference sequence). The CDR3 DNA reads TGTGCCAGCAGCTTCGCGGGCGGGGGCCCCACGGAGCAGTACTTC. Its translation is CASSFAGGGPTEQYF.

This rearrangement joins TRBV6-5 to TRBJ2-5, with 9 nucleotides matching TRBD2. Germline CDR1 MNHEY, CDR2 SVGAGI. The CDR3 has 15 amino acids. V shed 5 bases, J shed 5 bases, and the junction held 9 bases outside the gene matches. The CDR3 sequence is CASSTRTSEGETQYF. The CDR3, as DNA: TGTGCCAGCAGTACGAGGACTAGCGAGGGGGAGACCCAGTACTTC.

The V call is TRBV28, the J call TRBJ1-5; 8 bases map to TRBD1. Germline V CDR1 and CDR2: MDHEN, SYDVKM. J lost 6 bases, V lost 4 bases, and 8 bases had no gene match. CDR3 size: 15 residues. The chain's CDR3 is CASSSPGGNGQPQHF. The CDR3 DNA reads as TGTGCCAGCAGTTCTCCAGGGGGCAACGGTCAGCCCCAGCATTTT.

This sequence joins TRBV11-2 and TRBJ2-1; a weak D match, TRBD1 (6 bases). Trimming shortened V by 5 bases and J by 7 bases, and 15 bases separated the two germline ends. This CDR3 is built from 14 residues. CDR1 is SGHAT and CDR2 is FQNNGV in the germline V gene. CDR3 region: CASSPATGRNEQFF. The CDR3 DNA reads TGTGCCAGCAGCCCAGCGACAGGCCGTAATGAGCAGTTCTTC.

The gene calls are TRBV6-6 and TRBJ1-5; perhaps TRBD1 as D (6 bases). The CDR3 sequence is 13 residues long. V was cut by 4 bases and J by 6 bases, with 10 bases left in between. Germline values: CDR1 MNHNY, CDR2 SVGAGI (reference sequence). This CDR3 is CASSWTAGQPQHF. The CDR3 DNA reads TGTGCCAGCAGTTGGACAGCAGGTCAGCCCCAGCATTTT.

The J gene is TRBJ1-3, the V gene TRBV5-1; the match to TRBD1 covers 10 bases. Germline assignment: CDR1 SGHRS and CDR2 YFSETQ. The CDR3 runs to 15 residues. V lost 4 bases to trimming and J lost 2 bases; unmatched junction nucleotides: 3. The CDR3 is CASSADRGPGNTIYF. The CDR3 DNA follows: TGCGCCAGCAGCGCCGACAGGGGGCCTGGAAACACCATATATTTT.

The V call is TRBV7-2, the J call TRBJ2-7; TRBD1 agrees at 7 bases. Germline CDR1 is SGHTA and CDR2 is FQGNSA. This CDR3 spans 14 amino acids. The V gene end was trimmed by 1 base and the J gene end by 6 bases; junction bases not matched to a gene: 6. The CDR3 nucleotides are TGTGCCAGCAGCTTAGGTTTGGGGACAGCCGAGCAGTACTTC. It translates to CASSLGLGTAEQYF.

The J gene is TRBJ1-4, the V gene TRBV5-1; D is undetermined. Germline V lookup: CDR1 SGHRS, CDR2 YFSETQ. The CDR3 is 16 residues long. V dropped 2 bases and J dropped 0 bases, with 11 bases sitting between them. The CDR3 sequence: CASSFRTPPTNEKLFF. CDR3 nucleotides: TGCGCCAGCAGCTTCCGGACTCCCCCAACTAATGAAAAACTGTTTTTT.

The gene calls are TRBV11-2 and TRBJ2-3, with TRBD2 matching 9 bases. CDR3 size: 17 residues. V lost 5 bases to trimming and J lost 3 bases; unmatched junction nucleotides: 12. Germline V gene data show CDR1 as SGHAT and CDR2 as FQNNGV. Here the CDR3 DNA reads TGTGCCAGCAGCCGAGCGGCGGGGGGGGTTTTAACAGATACGCAGTATTTT. It translates to CASSRAAGGVLTDTQYF.

The rearrangement links TRBV6-5 to TRBJ2-7, with TRBD2 as a possible D gene (6 bases). The CDR3 covers 12 residues. Germline-derived CDR1 and CDR2 are MNHEY and SVGAGI. Between the trimmed V and J ends, which lost 8 bases and 6 bases, there was a span of 14 bases. CDR3 nucleotide sequence: TGTGCCAGCCGAACTAGCCCACTCGAGCAGTACTTC. Translated, it gives CASRTSPLEQYF.

The chain recombines TRBV25-1 with TRBJ1-2; 7 bases align to TRBD1. Germline V gene lookup returns CDR1 MGHDK and CDR2 SYGVNS. Trimming removed 1 base from V and 7 bases from J; junction bases left unmatched: 6. The CDR3 has 14 residues. The CDR3 sequence: CASSEFRTGVGYTF. CDR3 nucleotides: TGTGCCAGCAGTGAATTTAGAACAGGGGTTGGCTACACCTTC.

In its sample, this clone was seen once. V is TRBV2 and J is TRBJ1-2; D is undetermined. Trimming took 4 bases from V and 1 from J, leaving 7 bases between them. Germline V gene lookup returns CDR1 SNHLY and CDR2 FYNNEI. The CDR3 totals 13 residues. CDR3 in amino acids: CASSVYSNYGYTF. The CDR3 region has the DNA TGTGCCAGCAGTGTATACAGTAACTATGGCTACACCTTC.

The rearrangement uses TRBV19 and TRBJ1-5; 8 bases align to TRBD1. The trim removed 4 bases at V and 4 bases at J, leaving 9 bases unmatched. CDR1 LNHDA and CDR2 SQIVND come from the germline V gene (reference sequence). The CDR3 sequence is 16 residues long. CDR3: CASSRPGQGWNQPQHF. CDR3 coding DNA: TGTGCCAGTAGTAGACCAGGACAGGGCTGGAATCAGCCCCAGCATTTT.

CDR3 DNA: TGTGCCAGCAGTGAGAACAGGAGGGGCACCGGGGAGCTGTTTTTT. Protein sequence: CASSENRRGTGELFF. The chain joins TRBV6-1 to TRBJ2-2; TRBD2 might be the D (6 bases). This CDR3 has 15 amino acids. Germline CDR1 MNHNS, CDR2 SASEGT. V was cut by 3 bases and J by 4 bases, with 12 bases left in between.

This chain joins TRBV11-2 and TRBJ2-2, with D possibly TRBD1 on 6 matching bases. The germline V gene encodes CDR1 SGHAT and CDR2 FQNNGV. The CDR3 has 13 amino acids. V was cut by 7 bases and J by 6 bases, with 12 bases left in between. CDR3 bases: TGTGCCAGCATCCTCAGGGGTCCCGGGGAGCTGTTTTTT. Its translation is CASILRGPGELFF.

This sequence joins TRBV13 and TRBJ1-1; no clear D. V gave up 5 bases and J gave up 3 bases, with 7 bases separating them. The CDR3 extends over 12 amino acids. Germline V gives CDR1 PRHDT, CDR2 FYEKMQ (reference sequence). This CDR3 is CASSALDTEAFF. The CDR3 DNA is TGTGCCAGCAGCGCCTTAGACACTGAAGCTTTCTTT.

V gene TRBV29-1 combines with J gene TRBJ1-1; 8 bases are a match to TRBD1. The CDR3 length is 14 residues. Trimming at V came to 1 base and at J to 5 bases, leaving 6 bases not matched to a gene. CDR1 is SQVTM and CDR2 is ANQGSEA in the germline V gene. The CDR3, as DNA: TGCAGCGTTGAAGTGACAGGGGCTGGGACTGAAGCTTTCTTT. It translates to CSVEVTGAGTEAFF.

V usage is TRBV10-2 and J usage is TRBJ2-7, with D maybe TRBD2 (5 bases). This CDR3 spans 13 amino acids. V lost 7 bases and J 2 bases, leaving 12 bases between the germline ends. Germline V gene sequence: CDR1 WSHSY, CDR2 SAAADI. CDR3 sequence reads: CASKSGEPYEQYF. The CDR3 DNA is TGCGCCAGCAAGTCTGGGGAGCCCTACGAGCAGTACTTC.

V is TRBV7-8 and J is TRBJ2-5; 15 positions agree with TRBD2. With 5 bases clipped from V and 4 bases from J, the junction kept 8 bases outside the gene matches. Looked up from germline, CDR1 is SGHVS and CDR2 is FQNEAQ. The CDR3 is 17 residues long. For the CDR3, the DNA is TGTGCCAGCAGCCCGGGACTAGCGGGGGGAGTCCGAGAGACCCAGTACTTC. This gives the protein CASSPGLAGGVRETQYF. Filled out from reference TRBV7-8 and TRBJ2-5, the complete variable domain reads GAGVSQSPRYKVAKRGQDVALRCDPISGHVSLFWYQQALGQGPEFLTYFQNEAQLDKSGLPSDRFFAERPEGSVSTLKIQRTQQEDSAVYLCASSPGLAGGVRETQYFGPGTRLLVL.

CDR3 region: CASSIFRGAMYEQYF. Here the CDR3 DNA reads TGTGCCAGTAGTATCTTCAGGGGTGCGATGTACGAGCAGTACTTC. This chain links TRBV19 with TRBJ2-7; the D gene is possibly TRBD1 (6 bases). V lost 3 bases and J 4 bases, leaving 16 bases between the germline ends. The CDR3 totals 15 residues. Germline V gene sequence: CDR1 LNHDA, CDR2 SQIVND (reference sequence).

The chain uses TRBV7-2 and TRBJ2-2; 7 bases line up with TRBD1. Germline lookup yields CDR1 SGHTA and CDR2 FQGNSA. CDR3 length: 15 residues. V trimming: 5 bases; J trimming: 5 bases; junction bases outside the gene matches: 8. CDR3 in amino acids: CASSRGQSRTGELFF. The CDR3 DNA sequence: TGTGCCAGCAGCCGGGGACAGTCAAGGACCGGGGAGCTGTTTTTT.

Regarding this clone: One junction end does not reproduce the germline sequence, and a read error may be involved. This sequence joins TRBV5-1 and TRBJ2-1, with a tentative D call TRBD1 (7 bases). The germline V gene encodes CDR1 SGHRS and CDR2 YFSETQ. The CDR3 has 14 residues. The CDR3 sequence is CASTLEGARNEQFF. The CDR3 coding sequence is TGCGCCAGCACCTTGGAGGGGGCCAGGAATGAGCAGTTCTTC.

The rearrangement links TRBV5-1 to TRBJ2-7; the D is unclear. Trimming left V 0 bases short and J 7 bases short, with 5 bases between. CDR3 length equals 11 residues. From germline, CDR1 is SGHRS and CDR2 YFSETQ. The CDR3 sequence: CASSLAGEQYF. The DNA for the CDR3 is TGCGCCAGCAGCTTGGCCGGGGAGCAGTACTTC.

The rearrangement links TRBV9 to TRBJ2-3; 7 positions match TRBD2. Germline lookup yields CDR1 SGDLS and CDR2 YYNGEE. This CDR3 is built from 15 residues. Germline trimming cut 0 bases from V and 4 bases from J; bases unmatched to any gene: 5. This CDR3 reads CASSVESGVADTQYF. DNA of the CDR3: TGTGCCAGCAGCGTAGAGAGCGGGGTCGCAGATACGCAGTATTTT.

The chain recombines TRBV4-2 with TRBJ2-3; possible D gene TRBD2, 5 bases. This CDR3 is 14 amino acids long. The germline CDR1 and CDR2 sequences are LGHNA and YNFKEQ. V was trimmed by 0 bases and J by 5 bases, leaving 9 bases between them. The CDR3 spells CASSQDLGGDTQYF. The CDR3 DNA reads as TGTGCCAGCAGCCAAGATCTAGGAGGAGATACGCAGTATTTT.

This clone was found once. V and J are TRBV11-2 and TRBJ1-5; TRBD1 agrees at 7 bases. The CDR3 is 14 residues long. V lost 5 bases to trimming and J lost 2 bases; unmatched junction nucleotides: 3. Germline CDR1 reads SGHAT; CDR2 reads FQNNGV. The CDR3 bases are TGTGCCAGCAGCCGAGGACAGGGCAATCAGCCCCAGCATTTT. This gives the protein CASSRGQGNQPQHF. Full variable domain (outside the CDR3, taken from reference TRBV11-2 and TRBJ1-5): EAGVAQSPRYKIIEKRQSVAFWCNPISGHATLYWYQQILGQGPKLLIQFQNNGVVDDSQLPKDRFSAERLKGVDSTLKIQPAKLEDSAVYLCASSRGQGNQPQHFGDGTRLSIL.